These 17 T cell receptor beta chains came from one sample sequenced in a study of breast tumors, draining lymph nodes, adjacent tissues. In TCRdb, the multiplex PCR reads were re-called with MiXCR into one record per CDR3 protein. Of 250,000 or so distinct CDR3 sequences listed, around 30% are singletons. Samples came from axillary lymph nodes draining the breast cancer. The specimen was axillary lymph node tissue. The receptors derive from a female donor with breast cancer. Some clones in this sample may be carry-over from other donors' samples.

The rearrangement uses TRBV7-3 and TRBJ1-2; 10 bases fit TRBD1. This CDR3 contains 18 residues. Losses at the gene ends were 2 bases for V and 5 bases for J; bases not matched to a gene: 14. CDR1 and CDR2 from the germline V gene are SGHTA and FQGTGA. The CDR3 region has the DNA TGTGCCAGCAGCTTAGCCGGGACAGGGGTATGTTCGCGATATGGCTACACCTTC. This codes for CASSLAGTGVCSRYGYTF.

The CDR3 sequence: CASSERSGPYEQYF. The CDR3 DNA follows: TGTGCCAGCAGTGAACGGAGCGGGCCCTACGAGCAGTACTTC. The V gene is TRBV6-1, the J gene TRBJ2-7; perhaps TRBD2 as D (6 bases). Germline V gives CDR1 MNHNS, CDR2 SASEGT. Trimming removed 2 bases at V and 2 bases at J, with 10 bases between. This CDR3 spans 14 amino acids.

V gene TRBV18 combines with J gene TRBJ1-3, with D unclear. V lost 3 bases, J lost 4 bases, and 10 bases lay in between. CDR1 and CDR2 (germline): KGHSH, LQKENI. The CDR3 runs 14 residues. The CDR3 DNA sequence: TGTGCCAGCTCACCGCAAGCGGACGGAAACACCATATATTTT. Amino acid sequence: CASSPQADGNTIYF.

This clonotype occurred many times. The genes are TRBV7-2 and TRBJ2-7; D is tentatively TRBD1 or TRBD2 (5 bases each). This CDR3 region has 15 residues. Germline V gene data show CDR1 as SGHTA and CDR2 as FQGNSA. V was cut by 1 base and J by 3 bases, with 13 bases left in between. CDR3 DNA: TGTGCCAGCAGCTTAGAATCCGGGACGGGCTACGAGCAGTACTTC. The encoded protein is CASSLESGTGYEQYF.

This clonotype was observed at least ten times. The junction departs from the called germline gene at one end, perhaps through a read error. The gene calls are TRBV6-5 and TRBJ2-1; a weak D match, TRBD2 (6 bases). This CDR3 has 13 residues. Germline V CDR1 and CDR2: MNHEY, SVGAGI. CDR3 sequence: CATRGMVRDELFF. The CDR3 DNA is TGTGCCACCCGCGGGATGGTTCGCGATGAGCTGTTCTTC.

This clonotype occurred a few times. This chain uses TRBV27 with TRBJ2-1; the match to TRBD2 covers 11 bases. The CDR3 covers 15 residues. With V trimmed by 5 bases and J by 4 bases, 4 bases remained unmatched. Germline lookup yields CDR1 MNHEY and CDR2 SMNVEV (reference sequence). The CDR3 spells CASSQRLAGYNEQFF. In DNA, the CDR3 is TGTGCCAGCAGTCAGAGACTAGCGGGGTACAATGAGCAGTTCTTC.

The sample holds a few counts of this clonotype. The chain has TRBV6-1 and TRBJ2-7, with 7 bases fitting TRBD1. The length of the CDR3 is 13 residues. Germline CDR1 and CDR2: MNHNS and SASEGT. The V segment lost 3 bases and the J segment 3 bases; nucleotides outside the gene matches: 2. Here the CDR3 reads CASSEGDSYEQYF. The CDR3 DNA sequence: TGTGCCAGCAGTGAGGGGGACAGCTACGAGCAGTACTTC.

Worth noting for this clonotype: One end of the junction varies from germline; a read error may be responsible. V gene TRBV6-5 combines with J gene TRBJ2-5; 9 nucleotides agree with TRBD1. This CDR3 is 15 amino acids long. The germline V gene has CDR1 MNHEY and CDR2 SVGAGI. The CDR3: CASSSWTGAGETQHF. CDR3 nucleotides: TGCGCCAGCAGTTCCTGGACAGGGGCCGGTGAGACCCAGCACTTC.

With respect to this clonotype: This sequence may be a read error, since a much larger clone differs from it by one base. The V gene is TRBV16, the J gene TRBJ2-1; 7 bases are a match to TRBD1. Germline assignment: CDR1 KGHSY and CDR2 FQNENV. This CDR3 is built from 15 residues. CDR3 sequence: CASSQRTGDGDEQLF. The CDR3 DNA sequence: TGTGCCAGCAGCCAACGTACAGGGGATGGGGATGAGCAGCTCTTC.

V gene TRBV7-9 combines with J gene TRBJ2-7, with 14 bases aligning to TRBD2. Per the germline V gene, CDR1 is SEHNR and CDR2 is FQNEAQ (reference sequence). The CDR3 runs 16 residues. With V trimmed by 1 base and J by 3 bases, 2 bases remained unmatched. The chain's CDR3 is CASSLGGTSGSYEQYF. The CDR3 coding sequence is TGTGCCAGCAGCTTAGGAGGGACTAGCGGGAGCTACGAGCAGTACTTC.

Note on this clonotype: It is unclear where the CDR3 begins or ends on the DNA, so no DNA is shown, and the CDR3 is as TCRdb lists it. This chain uses TRBV19 with TRBJ2-4; the table names TRBD1, a call not compared with the DNA. The germline V gene has CDR1 LNHDA and CDR2 SQIVND (reference sequence). Both ends counted, the CDR3 spans 15 residues. The CDR3: CASSISGQGINIQYF.

This chain uses TRBV15 with TRBJ1-4; D might be TRBD1 (6 bases). Germline values: CDR1 LNHNV, CDR2 YYDKDF (reference sequence). The CDR3 loop spans 16 amino acids. V dropped 3 bases and J dropped 4 bases, with 15 bases sitting between them. CDR3 nucleotide sequence: TGTGCCACCAGCAGTACCCGGGGGGCGTTTAATGAAAAACTGTTTTTT. It yields the protein CATSSTRGAFNEKLFF.

At least ten counts were recorded for this clonotype. This chain joins TRBV7-9 and TRBJ2-5; TRBD2 aligns across 16 bases. The CDR3 runs to 17 residues. Germline lookup yields CDR1 SEHNR and CDR2 FQNEAQ (reference sequence). The junction had 5 bases not matched to a gene; V was cut back by 3 bases and J by 4 bases. In DNA, the CDR3 is TGTGCCAGCAGCTTGGGGACTAGCGGGAGGGGAGTAGAGACCCAGTACTTC. Protein product: CASSLGTSGRGVETQYF.

Ten or more counts support this clonotype. This chain uses TRBV19 with TRBJ1-2, with D tentatively TRBD1 (5 bases). Germline V CDR1 and CDR2: LNHDA, SQIVND (reference sequence). The V and J ends lost 5 bases and 0 bases respectively, with 7 bases between them. This CDR3 is built from 13 residues. CDR3 sequence reads: CASSRGANYGYTF. DNA for the CDR3: TGTGCCAGTAGTCGAGGGGCTAACTATGGCTACACCTTC.

This clonotype was seen at least ten times. The V gene is TRBV5-1, the J gene TRBJ2-7; 8 nucleotides align to TRBD1. Germline V CDR1 and CDR2: SGHRS, YFSETQ. The junction had 12 bases not matched to a gene; V was cut back by 4 bases and J by 9 bases. The CDR3 totals 14 residues. Here the CDR3 reads CASSKDRDPTPQYF. Written as DNA, the CDR3 is TGCGCCAGCAGCAAGGACAGGGACCCCACGCCGCAGTACTTC.

This clonotype was seen many times. The V call is TRBV29-1, the J call TRBJ2-1, with 11 bases that match TRBD2. Germline CDR1 and CDR2: SQVTM and ANQGSEA. The CDR3 has 15 residues. V was pared by 8 bases and J by 0 bases, with 6 bases of the junction left unmatched. CDR3 in amino acids: CSSWTSGPSYNEQFF. The CDR3 nucleotides are TGCAGCTCTTGGACTAGCGGGCCCTCCTACAATGAGCAGTTCTTC.

This clonotype was observed at least ten times. The chain recombines TRBV7-8 with TRBJ1-6, with D possibly TRBD1 on 5 matching bases. Germline V gene lookup returns CDR1 SGHVS and CDR2 FQNEAQ. The V end lost 1 base, the J end lost 0 bases, and 7 bases lay between the germline ends. This CDR3 comprises 16 residues. CDR3 residues: CASSLGQSSYNSPLHF. The CDR3 nucleotides read TGTGCCAGCAGCTTAGGACAGAGCTCCTATAATTCACCCCTCCACTTT.